These 12 T cell receptor beta chains share one sample of origin, sequenced in a study of vaccination and CD4 T cells after COVID-19. Sequencing of the DNA from cultured CD4+ T cells was carried out with the Oncomine TCR Beta short-read assay. TCRdb re-called the PCR reads with MiXCR, one entry per CDR3 protein. The data contain approximately 10,000 distinct CDR3 sequences, more than 35% of them singletons. No antigen has been assigned to these receptors. Treatment reported: approximately nine-day PBMC culture with coronavirus spike peptide pools or control peptides (ViraFEST assay). The specimen sequenced was CD4+ T cells from blood, cultured in vitro. Receptors originate from a human donor who had recovered from COVID-19.

This chain uses TRBV5-1 with TRBJ2-3; D tentatively fits TRBD1 or TRBD2 (6 bases each). Germline V gives CDR1 SGHRS, CDR2 YFSETQ. Trimming removed 5 bases at V and 5 bases at J, with 12 bases between. There are 13 residues in the CDR3. CDR3 DNA: TGCGCCAGCAGTACCGGGGGCGGAGATACGCAGTATTTT. Protein: CASSTGGGDTQYF.

The chain recombines TRBV2 with TRBJ2-3, with 8 bases that match TRBD2. The CDR3 is 15 amino acids. After removal of 1 base from V and 1 base from J, the junction contained 1 base not matched to a gene. CDR1 is SNHLY and CDR2 is FYNNEI in the germline V gene. The CDR3 DNA reads TGTGCCAGCAGTGAAGGGCGGGGGGGCACAGATACGCAGTATTTT. Amino acids: CASSEGRGGTDTQYF.

There are a few counts of this clonotype. V gene TRBV12-3 or TRBV12-4 combines with J gene TRBJ1-5; TRBD1 matches at 8 bases. The CDR3 consists of 14 residues. The V gene end was trimmed by 3 bases and the J gene end by 7 bases; junction bases not matched to a gene: 5. The CDR3 sequence: CASSFGRGLQPQHF. The CDR3 coding sequence is TGTGCCAGCAGTTTTGGCAGGGGGCTGCAGCCCCAGCATTTT.

This clonotype was detected only a few times. This chain connects TRBV2 to TRBJ1-4; D is undetermined. Trimming took 8 bases from V and 4 from J, leaving 14 bases between them. Germline lookup yields CDR1 SNHLY and CDR2 FYNNEI. CDR3 length: 14 residues. The CDR3 DNA is TGTGCCAGCGGGCGACTGGGTGTTAATGAAAAACTGTTTTTT. Amino acid sequence: CASGRLGVNEKLFF. Together with reference TRBV2 and TRBJ1-4, the CDR3 gives the full variable domain: EPEVTQTPSHQVTQMGQEVILRCVPISNHLYFYWYRQILGQKVEFLVSFYNNEISEKSEIFDDQFSVERPDGSNFTLKIRSTKLEDSAMYFCASGRLGVNEKLFFGSGTQLSVL.

The chain combines TRBV5-4 with TRBJ1-2; the D gene is possibly TRBD1 (6 bases). The germline V gene has CDR1 SGHNT and CDR2 YYREEE (reference sequence). The CDR3 totals 14 residues. V lost 4 bases to trimming and J lost 3 bases, with 13 bases between them. The CDR3 DNA reads TGTGCCAGCAGCCGTTGGGGGCTTGACTATGGCTACACCTTC. Amino acids: CASSRWGLDYGYTF.

The chain recombines TRBV4-3 with TRBJ1-6; perhaps TRBD1 as D (6 bases). Germline-derived CDR1 and CDR2 are LGHNA and YSLEER. The CDR3 runs to 16 residues. The V and J ends lost 8 bases and 8 bases respectively, with 22 bases between them. CDR3 protein: CASSRARDNKDSPLHF. DNA of the CDR3: TGCGCCAGCTCAAGGGCCCGGGACAATAAGGATTCACCCCTCCACTTT.

This clonotype was seen a handful of times. V usage is TRBV11-2 and J usage is TRBJ1-2; the D is unclear. This CDR3 has 12 amino acids. The ends were cut back, 4 bases at V and 2 bases at J, with 5 bases in the middle. Germline CDR1 SGHAT, CDR2 FQNNGV. CDR3 sequence reads: CASSSLNYGYTF. CDR3 in DNA: TGTGCCAGCAGCTCCCTCAACTATGGCTACACCTTC.

This clonotype has more than one count but fewer than ten. V and J are TRBV7-9 and TRBJ1-2; D gene ambiguous. CDR1 SEHNR and CDR2 FQNEAQ come from the germline V gene (reference sequence). Trimming pared 1 base from V and 3 bases from J, leaving 18 bases between. The CDR3 sequence is 17 residues long. CDR3 bases: TGTGCCAGCAGCTTAGTTGCCGGCCAGGAGAAGGACTATGGCTACACCTTC. As protein: CASSLVAGQEKDYGYTF.

This clonotype was seen only a few times. CDR3 protein: CASTPSWDRGRELFF. CDR3 coding DNA: TGTGCCAGTACCCCCTCATGGGACAGGGGGCGAGAGCTGTTTTTT. The chain uses TRBV19 and TRBJ2-2; 12 nucleotides agree with TRBD1. After removal of 7 bases from V and 11 bases from J, the junction contained 11 bases not matched to a gene. Germline values: CDR1 LNHDA, CDR2 SQIVND (reference sequence). The CDR3 has 15 amino acids.

This clonotype was counted only a few times. This chain connects TRBV19 to TRBJ1-1; D is possibly TRBD1 (5 bases). The CDR3 covers 12 residues. Trimming shortened V by 8 bases and J by 4 bases, and 11 bases separated the two germline ends. In germline, CDR1 is LNHDA, CDR2 SQIVND (reference sequence). This CDR3 reads CASARVLTEAFF. The CDR3 DNA sequence: TGTGCCAGTGCCAGGGTGCTCACTGAAGCTTTCTTT.

This clonotype was observed a few times. The chain recombines TRBV7-9 with TRBJ2-1, with a weak D call TRBD1 (6 bases). The CDR3 runs to 19 residues. Per germline, CDR1 SEHNR and CDR2 FQNEAQ (reference sequence). V was trimmed by 5 bases and J by 3 bases, leaving 26 bases between them. This CDR3 reads CASSNLGGQGNVNYNEQFF. The DNA for the CDR3 is TGTGCCAGCAGCAACCTAGGGGGTCAGGGCAACGTAAACTACAATGAGCAGTTCTTC.

This clonotype has only a few counts. The gene calls are TRBV2 and TRBJ1-2; 7 bases agree with TRBD1. From germline, CDR1 is SNHLY and CDR2 FYNNEI. V dropped 2 bases and J dropped 8; count of bases not matched to a gene: 11. The CDR3 spans 15 residues. The CDR3, as DNA: TGTGCCAGCAGTGAACGACAGGGAGGAGGGTGGGGCTACACCTTC. Amino acids: CASSERQGGGWGYTF.